This T cell receptor (beta chain) came from a study of T cell responses to AZD1222 COVID-19 vaccine. Study-level results: An increase in Spike-specific TCR breadth and depth was observed after two AZD1222 doses.

Trimming left V 7 bases short and J 3 bases short, with 6 bases between. The CDR3 sequence is 12 residues long. Regarding this clone: Its antigen remains unidentified.

Data came from immunoSEQ multiplex PCR; TCRdb stores just in-frame clones and leaves some out. This table holds approximately 110,000 clones, about 90% found once. The sequence was obtained from an adult who received the AZD1222 COVID-19 vaccine. The J gene is TRBJ2-2, the V gene TRBV12-3 or TRBV12-4; D unresolved. Sequences were derived from peripheral blood, sampled 28 days after the second AZD1222 dose. CDR3 sequence: CASTIYTGELFF. Here the CDR3 DNA reads TGTGCCAGCACCATATACACCGGGGAGCTGTTTTTT.